A single sample gave rise to the 32 T cell receptor beta chains below, sequenced in a study of response to subunit inactivated influenza vaccine. MiXCR was run by TCRdb on the RT-PCR reads, yielding one entry per CDR3 protein. There are hundreds of thousands of distinct CDR3 sequences in the sample; about 14% occur only once, and 6% to 8% lies in the top ten. The source material was PBMCs from blood, sampled approximately 15 days before vaccination. These receptors originate from a man over 45 who received an inactivated influenza vaccine.

The chain carries TRBV6-5 and TRBJ2-7, with 8 bases aligning to TRBD1. The V and J ends lost 4 bases and 2 bases, in that order; junction bases with no gene match: 7. This CDR3 is 15 amino acids long. CDR1 is MNHEY, CDR2 SVGAGI, per germline. CDR3 region: CASSFILGQAYEQYF. The CDR3, as DNA: TGTGCCAGCAGTTTCATCCTGGGACAGGCCTACGAGCAGTACTTC.

V gene TRBV7-9 combines with J gene TRBJ2-7; 10 nucleotides match TRBD1. This CDR3 is built from 15 residues. V was clipped by 5 bases and J by 3 bases; unmatched bases: 7. CDR1 and CDR2 from the germline V gene are SEHNR and FQNEAQ (reference sequence). The CDR3 is CASSRQGARVYEQYF. The CDR3 DNA follows: TGTGCCAGCAGCCGACAGGGGGCTAGGGTCTACGAGCAGTACTTC.

This chain connects TRBV7-3 to TRBJ2-7; 8 positions agree with TRBD1. CDR1 and CDR2 (germline): SGHTA, FQGTGA. The CDR3 is made up of 17 amino acids. The V gene end was trimmed by 5 bases and the J gene end by 6 bases; junction bases not matched to a gene: 18. CDR3 DNA: TGTGCCAGCAGCAAATGGACAGGGACGAGGACTGGGGGCGAGCAGTACTTC. Translating it yields CASSKWTGTRTGGEQYF.

This clonotype was detected ten times or more. The V and J genes are TRBV29-1 and TRBJ2-7; the D is unclear. Deletions cut 7 bases from V and 3 bases from J, with 10 bases between. The CDR3 has 11 residues. Per the germline V gene, CDR1 is SQVTM and CDR2 is ANQGSEA. As DNA, the CDR3 is TGCAGCGCCGGGTCCCACTACGAGCAGTACTTC. It translates to CSAGSHYEQYF.

This clonotype showed up many times. V and J are TRBV10-3 and TRBJ2-6; D remains unclear. The germline gives CDR1 ENHRY, CDR2 SYGVKD. The ends were cut back, 3 bases at V and 0 bases at J, with 12 bases in the middle. The CDR3 totals 17 residues. The CDR3 coding sequence is TGTGCCATCAGTGAAGGAATCCCTCCCTCTGGGGCCAACGTCCTGACTTTC. Translation: CAISEGIPPSGANVLTF.

V usage is TRBV20-1 and J usage is TRBJ2-5; 8 bases agree with TRBD2. The trim removed 5 bases at V and 7 bases at J, leaving 9 bases unmatched. The CDR3 has 13 residues. The germline V gene has CDR1 DFQATT and CDR2 SNEGSKA (reference sequence). DNA of the CDR3: TGCAGTGCTTACTCCGGGACTAGAGGGACCCAGTACTTC. This gives the protein CSAYSGTRGTQYF.

The rearrangement joins TRBV7-2 to TRBJ1-5; 8 nucleotides match TRBD1. The V and J ends lost 6 bases and 1 base, in that order; junction bases with no gene match: 5. The CDR3 covers 15 residues. Germline V CDR1 and CDR2: SGHTA, FQGNSA. Written as DNA, the CDR3 is TGTGCCAGCAGTCAGGGGGCGTCGAGCAATCAGCCCCAGCATTTT. Amino acids: CASSQGASSNQPQHF.

The chain recombines TRBV20-1 with TRBJ2-7, with TRBD1 matching over 8 bases. V shed 1 base and J 2 bases; nucleotides not matched to a gene: 7. There are 15 residues in the CDR3. CDR1 and CDR2 from the germline V gene are DFQATT and SNEGSKA (reference sequence). Written as DNA, the CDR3 is TGCAGTGCTAGAGTTGGGGGGACAGGAACCTACGAGCAGTACTTC. This codes for CSARVGGTGTYEQYF.

A few counts support this clonotype. The chain is built from TRBV28 and TRBJ2-7, with 7 positions matching TRBD2. The ends lost 6 bases at V and 2 bases at J; junction bases unmatched: 4. Per germline, CDR1 MDHEN and CDR2 SYDVKM. The CDR3 has 13 residues. The CDR3 protein is CASRKAGTYEQYF. CDR3 DNA: TGTGCCAGCAGAAAAGCGGGAACCTACGAGCAGTACTTC. The variable domain in full, with the rest retrieved from reference TRBV28 and TRBJ2-7, is DVKVTQSSRYLVKRTGEKVFLECVQDMDHENMFWYRQDPGLGLRLIYFSYDVKMKEKGDIPEGYSVSREKKERFSLILESASTNQTSMYLCASRKAGTYEQYFGPGTRLTVT.

This clonotype was observed a handful of times. The chain has TRBV11-2 and TRBJ1-1; D remains unclear. CDR3 size: 15 residues. V was trimmed by 2 bases and J by 3 bases, leaving 13 bases between them. Per germline, CDR1 SGHAT and CDR2 FQNNGV. The CDR3 spells CASSLRPHGDTEAFF. In DNA, the CDR3 is TGTGCCAGCAGCTTAAGGCCCCACGGAGACACTGAAGCTTTCTTT. The full variable domain, its missing parts supplied by reference TRBV11-2 and TRBJ1-1, is EAGVAQSPRYKIIEKRQSVAFWCNPISGHATLYWYQQILGQGPKLLIQFQNNGVVDDSQLPKDRFSAERLKGVDSTLKIQPAKLEDSAVYLCASSLRPHGDTEAFFGQGTRLTVV.

The V gene is TRBV19, the J gene TRBJ1-5; D unclear. Germline V gives CDR1 LNHDA, CDR2 SQIVND (reference sequence). This CDR3 contains 13 residues. V gave up 7 bases and J gave up 4 bases, with 11 bases separating them. In nucleotides, the CDR3 is TGTGCCAGTAACCGGGCGGAGAATCAGCCCCAGCATTTT. It codes for CASNRAENQPQHF.

The chain combines TRBV7-9 with TRBJ1-4; no definite D call. V was pared by 2 bases and J by 7 bases, with 5 bases between. Germline V gene sequence: CDR1 SEHNR, CDR2 FQNEAQ (reference sequence). The CDR3 has 12 amino acids. The CDR3 loop reads CASSLFGEKLFF. In DNA, the CDR3 is TGTGCCAGCAGCTTATTCGGTGAAAAACTGTTTTTT.

The rearrangement joins TRBV29-1 to TRBJ1-2; perhaps TRBD1 as D (6 bases). V was trimmed by 1 base and J by 3 bases, leaving 9 bases between them. CDR3 size: 13 residues. Germline assignment: CDR1 SQVTM and CDR2 ANQGSEA. The CDR3 bases are TGCAGCGTTGAAGGGGGGGCCTACTATGGCTACACCTTC. Translated, it gives CSVEGGAYYGYTF.

This clonotype turned up a few times. The junction shows a germline mismatch at one end, possibly a read error. The V gene is TRBV7-2, the J gene TRBJ2-7; D is uncertain. Germline CDR1 is SGHTA and CDR2 is FQGNSA. The CDR3 is 12 residues long. The CDR3 DNA follows: TGTGCCAGCAGCCATTACTCCCACGAGCAGTACTTC. Its translation: CASSHYSHEQYF.

This clonotype was counted at least ten times. The V call is TRBV5-5, the J call TRBJ2-7, with 8 bases that match TRBD2. The CDR3 spans 15 residues. V dropped 4 bases and J dropped 2; count of bases not matched to a gene: 8. Germline CDR1 SGHKS, CDR2 YYEKEE (reference sequence). This chain's CDR3 is CASSAAAGATYEQYF. For the CDR3, the DNA is TGTGCCAGCAGCGCTGCAGCGGGAGCAACCTACGAGCAGTACTTC.

In this sample, this clonotype turned up many times. The V gene is TRBV7-8, the J gene TRBJ2-5; TRBD1 agrees at 9 bases. The CDR3 contains 16 residues. Germline CDR1 is SGHVS and CDR2 is FQNEAQ. With 0 bases clipped from V and 2 bases from J, the junction kept 4 bases outside the gene matches. The CDR3, as DNA: TGTGCCAGCAGCTTAGCGGGGACAGGGAGGCAAGAGACCCAGTACTTC. The encoded protein is CASSLAGTGRQETQYF. Drawing the rest from reference TRBV7-8 and TRBJ2-5, the complete variable domain is GAGVSQSPRYKVAKRGQDVALRCDPISGHVSLFWYQQALGQGPEFLTYFQNEAQLDKSGLPSDRFFAERPEGSVSTLKIQRTQQEDSAVYLCASSLAGTGRQETQYFGPGTRLLVL.

This clonotype has a handful of counts. V gene TRBV7-2 combines with J gene TRBJ2-2; unclear D gene. The CDR3 contains 16 residues. Germline assignment: CDR1 SGHTA and CDR2 FQGNSA. Trimming left V 0 bases short and J 4 bases short, with 12 bases between. CDR3 sequence reads: CASSLAYTTSTGELFF. The CDR3 nucleotides read TGTGCCAGCAGCTTAGCCTACACTACATCCACCGGGGAGCTGTTTTTT. Full variable domain (rest looked up from reference TRBV7-2 and TRBJ2-2): GAGVSQSPSNKVTEKGKDVELRCDPISGHTALYWYRQSLGQGLEFLIYFQGNSAPDKSGLPSDRFSAERTGGSVSTLTIQRTQQEDSAVYLCASSLAYTTSTGELFFGEGSRLTVL.

There are a few counts of this clonotype. V gene TRBV3-1 combines with J gene TRBJ2-7, with 7 bases lining up with TRBD1. The ends lost 11 bases at V and 5 bases at J; junction bases unmatched: 6. Germline V gives CDR1 LGHDT, CDR2 YNNKEL (reference sequence). The CDR3 contains 11 residues. The CDR3 sequence: CACGQAHEQYF. CDR3 in DNA: TGTGCCTGCGGACAGGCCCACGAGCAGTACTTC.

A few counts support this clonotype. This sequence joins TRBV7-3 and TRBJ2-2; 8 positions agree with TRBD1. Unmatched junction bases numbered 11, after V lost 5 bases and J lost 6 bases. The CDR3 is made up of 16 amino acids. The V gene's germline CDR1 is SGHTA and CDR2 FQGTGA. CDR3: CASSPTSDRVPGELFF. CDR3 in DNA: TGTGCCAGCAGCCCAACATCGGACAGGGTGCCCGGGGAGCTGTTTTTT. The whole variable domain, filled in from reference TRBV7-3 and TRBJ2-2, reads GAGVSQTPSNKVTEKGKYVELRCDPISGHTALYWYRQSLGQGPEFLIYFQGTGAADDSGLPNDRFFAVRPEGSVSTLKIQRTERGDSAVYLCASSPTSDRVPGELFFGEGSRLTVL.

This clonotype has a count of ten or more. This chain connects TRBV11-2 to TRBJ2-7, with no clear D. This CDR3 contains 13 residues. The V end was cut by 2 bases, the J end by 4 bases, with 9 bases between. From germline, CDR1 is SGHAT and CDR2 FQNNGV. Written as DNA, the CDR3 is TGTGCCAGCAGCTTAAGACCGACATACGAGCAGTACTTC. It specifies CASSLRPTYEQYF.

This clonotype has more than one count but fewer than ten. J is TRBJ1-1 and V is TRBV18, with D tentatively TRBD1 (6 bases). CDR1 KGHSH and CDR2 LQKENI come from the germline V gene. This CDR3 comprises 14 residues. Trimming took 5 bases from V and 2 from J, leaving 12 bases between them. The CDR3 region has the DNA TGTGCCAGCTCAATAGAACAGGGAAACACTGAAGCTTTCTTT. Amino acids: CASSIEQGNTEAFF.

This clonotype was seen a few times. The rearrangement links TRBV6-1 to TRBJ2-5; D is ambiguous. The CDR3 runs 15 residues. V shed 7 bases and J shed 2 bases, with 17 bases lying between them. Germline CDR1 reads MNHNS; CDR2 reads SASEGT. The CDR3 bases are TGTGCCAGCAAGCCTCTCTTCGGTAAACAAGAGACCCAGTACTTC. It specifies CASKPLFGKQETQYF.

This clonotype was recorded at least ten times. The chain uses TRBV6-2 or TRBV6-3 and TRBJ2-7, with TRBD2 matching 12 bases. After removal of 6 bases from V and 5 bases from J, the junction contained 11 bases not matched to a gene. The CDR3 loop spans 16 amino acids. Germline V gene lookup returns CDR1 MNHEY and CDR2 SVGEGT. The CDR3 sequence: CASSQQTSGRPNEQYF. The DNA of the CDR3 is TGTGCCAGCAGCCAACAGACTAGCGGGAGACCTAACGAGCAGTACTTC.

The sample holds a few counts of this clonotype. The rearrangement uses TRBV9 and TRBJ1-3; D possibly corresponds to TRBD1 (6 bases). V shed 1 base and J shed 2 bases, with 13 bases lying between them. The CDR3 runs to 16 residues. Germline CDR1 is SGDLS and CDR2 is YYNGEE. As DNA, the CDR3 is TGTGCCAGCAGCGTAACAGGGCAAGGGACTGGAAACACCATATATTTT. Amino acids: CASSVTGQGTGNTIYF. Using reference TRBV9 and TRBJ1-3 for the parts outside the CDR3, the full variable domain is DSGVTQTPKHLITATGQRVTLRCSPRSGDLSVYWYQQSLDQGLQFLIQYYNGEERAKGNILERFSAQQFPDLHSELNLSSLELGDSALYFCASSVTGQGTGNTIYFGEGSWLTVV.

This clonotype was counted only a few times. V usage is TRBV28 and J usage is TRBJ2-1, with a possible D match to TRBD2 (6 bases). Germline loops: CDR1 MDHEN, CDR2 SYDVKM. The CDR3 has 12 residues. The ends were cut back, 6 bases at V and 8 bases at J, with 11 bases in the middle. CDR3 nucleotide sequence: TGTGCCAGCAGCCCGGGGGAGGATGAGCAGTTCTTC. It translates to CASSPGEDEQFF.

This clonotype was picked up one time. The CDR3 DNA reads TGCAGTGCTAGCCGTCTAGGGGAGGGGTTGGCTTTCTTT. This gives the protein CSASRLGEGLAFF. The genes are TRBV20-1 and TRBJ1-1; D might be TRBD1 (5 bases). CDR1 is DFQATT, CDR2 SNEGSKA, per germline (reference sequence). CDR3 length equals 13 residues. The V and J ends lost 3 bases and 11 bases respectively, with 19 bases between them.

The genes are TRBV6-5 and TRBJ2-2; D not certain. V was shortened by 4 bases and J by 0 bases, with 9 bases between the two germline ends. CDR1 is MNHEY, CDR2 SVGAGI, per germline. The CDR3 covers 15 residues. CDR3 coding DNA: TGTGCCAGCAGTTCCCGGACGTCGAACACCGGGGAGCTGTTTTTT. Protein: CASSSRTSNTGELFF.

This sequence joins TRBV2 and TRBJ1-6; no clear D. The CDR3 sequence is 15 residues long. The V gene's germline CDR1 is SNHLY and CDR2 FYNNEI. Trimming took 8 bases from V and 7 from J, leaving 18 bases between them. The CDR3 here is CASLLGEAGNSPLHF. The CDR3 DNA is TGTGCCAGCCTTCTCGGGGAGGCAGGCAATTCACCCCTCCACTTT.

This sequence joins TRBV19 and TRBJ1-1; 11 bases align to TRBD1. Germline V gene sequence: CDR1 LNHDA, CDR2 SQIVND (reference sequence). The CDR3 loop spans 15 amino acids. Trimming took 5 bases from V and 4 from J; bases not matched to a gene: 6. CDR3: CASSYPGQGVTEAFF. The CDR3 coding sequence is TGTGCCAGTAGTTACCCGGGACAGGGGGTCACTGAAGCTTTCTTT.

Many counts were recorded for this clonotype. The chain combines TRBV5-5 with TRBJ2-7; maybe TRBD1 (6 bases). Per the germline V gene, CDR1 is SGHKS and CDR2 is YYEKEE (reference sequence). The CDR3 loop spans 13 amino acids. V lost 4 bases and J 5 bases, leaving 13 bases between the germline ends. The CDR3 DNA follows: TGTGCCAGCAGCCAAACAGGGTTCAACGAGCAGTACTTC. It is translated as CASSQTGFNEQYF.

A single count supports this clonotype. This chain joins TRBV7-2 and TRBJ1-3, with D perhaps TRBD1 (6 bases). Germline-derived CDR1 and CDR2 are SGHTA and FQGNSA. This CDR3 contains 16 residues. V lost 0 bases, J lost 4 bases, and 13 bases lay in between. The CDR3 nucleotides are TGTGCCAGCAGCTTAGCGCCTAGGGGGGTAGGAAACACCATATATTTT. Protein product: CASSLAPRGVGNTIYF.

Many counts were recorded for this clonotype. The CDR3 DNA is TGCAGTGCCAAGATAAAGGGCACAGATACGCAGTATTTT. As protein: CSAKIKGTDTQYF. The J gene is TRBJ2-3, the V gene TRBV20-1, with D unresolved. Germline CDR1 and CDR2: DFQATT and SNEGSKA (reference sequence). Trimming removed 6 bases at V and 1 base at J, with 11 bases between. The CDR3 is made up of 13 amino acids.